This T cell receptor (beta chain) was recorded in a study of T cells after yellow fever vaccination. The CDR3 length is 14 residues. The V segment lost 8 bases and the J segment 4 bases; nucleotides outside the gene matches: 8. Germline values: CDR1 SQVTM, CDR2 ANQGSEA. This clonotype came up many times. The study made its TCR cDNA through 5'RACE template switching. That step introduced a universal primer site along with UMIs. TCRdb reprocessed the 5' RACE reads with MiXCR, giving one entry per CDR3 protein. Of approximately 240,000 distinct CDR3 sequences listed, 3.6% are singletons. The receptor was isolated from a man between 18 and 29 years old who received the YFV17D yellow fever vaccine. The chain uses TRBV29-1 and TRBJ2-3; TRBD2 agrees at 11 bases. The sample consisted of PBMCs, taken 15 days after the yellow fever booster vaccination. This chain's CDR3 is CSTRLAGFADTQYF. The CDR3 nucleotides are TGCAGCACCCGACTAGCGGGGTTTGCAGATACGCAGTATTTT.